The next 18 T cell receptor beta chains were all read from a single sample in a study of Ad26.COV2.S vaccination and SARS-CoV-2 variants. Sequencing used immunoSEQ multiplex PCR; TCRdb keeps in-frame clones, though not all of them. The profile shows roughly 330,000 clones, under 90% of them singletons. The treatment: over 15 received Ad26.COV2.S at low or high dose, single or two shots; 5 received placebo; per-sample allocation not given. Samples analyzed were those drawn on day 63 after the first vaccine or placebo injection. This specimen was peripheral blood, taken in a trial of Ad26.COV2.S vaccine versus placebo. The source is a person between 18 and 65 years old who received the Ad26.COV2.S COVID-19 vaccine or a placebo.

The chain combines TRBV6-2 or TRBV6-3 with TRBJ1-2; maybe TRBD1 (6 bases). Trimming pared 1 base from V and 5 bases from J, leaving 11 bases between. This CDR3 spans 14 amino acids. Germline V gives CDR1 MNHEY, CDR2 SVGEGT. The CDR3 here is CASSYFGGRYGYTF. DNA for the CDR3: TGTGCCAGCAGTTACTTCGGGGGGCGATATGGCTACACCTTC.

V and J are TRBV6-5 and TRBJ2-5; 9 nucleotides align to TRBD2. This CDR3 has 15 residues. V lost 5 bases to trimming and J lost 2 bases; unmatched junction nucleotides: 6. Germline lookup yields CDR1 MNHEY and CDR2 SVGAGI. The CDR3 protein is CASSIGLANQETQYF. In DNA form, the CDR3 reads TGTGCCAGCAGTATTGGACTAGCGAATCAAGAGACCCAGTACTTC.

This rearrangement joins TRBV19 to TRBJ1-1; no firm D call. V was clipped by 7 bases and J by 1 base, with 13 bases between them. CDR1 is LNHDA and CDR2 is SQIVND in the germline V gene (reference sequence). This CDR3 is 14 amino acids long. The CDR3 DNA reads TGTGCCAGTAATCACCACAGAGCGAACACTGAAGCTTTCTTT. Translating gives CASNHHRANTEAFF.

V gene TRBV6-6 combines with J gene TRBJ1-1; no clear D. CDR3 size: 13 residues. V dropped 6 bases and J dropped 1 base, with 9 bases sitting between them. Germline V lookup: CDR1 MNHNY, CDR2 SVGAGI (reference sequence). The CDR3 loop reads CASSPGENTEAFF. CDR3 nucleotides: TGTGCCAGCAGCCCCGGGGAGAACACTGAAGCTTTCTTT.

The chain uses TRBV9 and TRBJ1-1; D ambiguous. The CDR3 length is 15 residues. Trimming removed 3 bases at V and 0 bases at J, with 12 bases between. The germline V gene encodes CDR1 SGDLS and CDR2 YYNGEE. This CDR3 is CASSGGRTMNTEAFF. CDR3 nucleotides: TGTGCCAGCAGCGGAGGACGAACGATGAACACTGAAGCTTTCTTT.

CDR3 DNA: TGTGCCAGCAGTGAGTACAGGGTCGGCTACGAGCAGTACTTC. Protein: CASSEYRVGYEQYF. The chain uses TRBV2 and TRBJ2-7; a weak D match, TRBD1 (6 bases). Trimming removed 3 bases at V and 3 bases at J, with 12 bases between. This CDR3 spans 14 amino acids. Germline CDR1 reads SNHLY; CDR2 reads FYNNEI. The variable domain in full, completed from reference TRBV2 and TRBJ2-7, reads EPEVTQTPSHQVTQMGQEVILRCVPISNHLYFYWYRQILGQKVEFLVSFYNNEISEKSEIFDDQFSVERPDGSNFTLKIRSTKLEDSAMYFCASSEYRVGYEQYFGPGTRLTVT.

The chain carries TRBV9 and TRBJ2-3; D not resolved. With 0 bases removed from V and 0 bases from J, the gap between germline ends came to 8 bases. Germline V gene lookup returns CDR1 SGDLS and CDR2 YYNGEE. The CDR3 covers 15 residues. This chain's CDR3 is CASSVGSTSTDTQYF. DNA of the CDR3: TGTGCCAGCAGCGTAGGCAGCACTAGCACAGATACGCAGTATTTT.

The chain couples TRBV27 to TRBJ1-5; a possible D gene is TRBD1 (5 bases). The V gene lost 3 bases and the J gene lost 0 bases, with 9 bases spanning the gap. CDR1 is MNHEY, CDR2 SMNVEV, per germline (reference sequence). There are 15 residues in the CDR3. As DNA, the CDR3 is TGTGCCAGCAGTTTTATGGGGGATAGCAATCAGCCCCAGCATTTT. Residues: CASSFMGDSNQPQHF.

The chain joins TRBV21-1 to TRBJ1-5; TRBD1 is taken as the D call from the table, unchecked against the DNA. TRBV21-1 is designated a pseudogene. CDR3 length: 15 residues. CDR3 sequence: CASSKKTGHNQPQHF. The CDR3 DNA sequence: TGTGCCAGCAGCAAAAAGACTGGACACAATCAGCCCCAGCATTTT.

This chain uses TRBV6-2 or TRBV6-3 with TRBJ1-5; the D is unclear. Trimming took 6 bases from V and 0 from J, leaving 15 bases between them. This CDR3 contains 16 residues. In germline, CDR1 is MNHEY, CDR2 SVGEGT. CDR3 region: CASSPGAGLSNQPQHF. CDR3 coding DNA: TGTGCCAGCAGCCCCGGTGCGGGCCTTAGCAATCAGCCCCAGCATTTT.

This clone was counted ten times or more. V is TRBV5-6 and J is TRBJ1-1; 7 bases agree with TRBD1. J was trimmed by 5 bases and V by 6 bases; bases with no gene match: 7. Germline-derived CDR1 and CDR2 are SGHDT and YYEEEE. The CDR3 sequence is 13 residues long. The chain's CDR3 is CASKTGWGTEAFF. The CDR3 DNA follows: TGTGCCAGCAAGACAGGGTGGGGAACTGAAGCTTTCTTT.

Only one count was recorded for this clone. The V call is TRBV3-1 (or the pseudogene TRBV3-2), the J call TRBJ2-7; D unclear. CDR1 and CDR2 (germline): LGHDT, YNNKEL (reference sequence). The CDR3 is 9 amino acids. V was cut by 11 bases and J by 4 bases, with 6 bases left in between. The CDR3 sequence is CAGRYEQYV. CDR3 DNA sequence: TGTGCCGGACGGTACGAGCAGTACGTC.

In DNA, the CDR3 is TGTGCCAGCAGTTACCCAGGCTCATCCCGTTCCGGGGAGCTGTTTTTT. Encoded protein: CASSYPGSSRSGELFF. The chain employs TRBV6-2 or TRBV6-3 and TRBJ2-2; D is unclear. The CDR3 covers 16 residues. Trimming removed 2 bases from V and 6 bases from J, with 16 bases in between. Looked up from germline, CDR1 is MNHEY and CDR2 is SVGEGT.

V and J are TRBV25-1 and TRBJ1-2; 7 bases align to TRBD1. The V segment lost 4 bases and the J segment 3 bases; nucleotides outside the gene matches: 11. The CDR3 sequence is 16 residues long. CDR1 MGHDK and CDR2 SYGVNS come from the germline V gene. The CDR3 bases are TGTGCCAGCAGTGGCCAGACCGGACAGGCTCACTATGGCTACACCTTC. Residues: CASSGQTGQAHYGYTF.

This clone appeared a single time. The gene calls are TRBV30 and TRBJ2-4; D is tentatively TRBD1 or TRBD2 (5 bases each). Germline CDR1 and CDR2: GTSNPN and SVGIG (reference sequence). CDR3 length: 16 amino acids. V was cut by 0 bases and J by 8 bases, with 20 bases left in between. In nucleotides, the CDR3 is TGTGCCTGGAGTGTAGGGAAGGGGACCCCTCAGGACATTCAGTACTTC. This sequence encodes CAWSVGKGTPQDIQYF.

In its sample, this clone was seen once. The chain employs TRBV28 and TRBJ1-5; D may be TRBD1 (5 bases). From germline, CDR1 is MDHEN and CDR2 SYDVKM. V was trimmed by 7 bases and J by 5 bases, leaving 15 bases between them. CDR3 size: 14 residues. CDR3: CASTVSGGYQPQHF. CDR3 nucleotide sequence: TGTGCCAGCACCGTCAGCGGGGGGTATCAGCCCCAGCATTTT. Full variable domain (outside the CDR3, taken from reference TRBV28 and TRBJ1-5): DVKVTQSSRYLVKRTGEKVFLECVQDMDHENMFWYRQDPGLGLRLIYFSYDVKMKEKGDIPEGYSVSREKKERFSLILESASTNQTSMYLCASTVSGGYQPQHFGDGTRLSIL.

The V gene is TRBV7-9, the J gene TRBJ1-2; D is unclear. The CDR3 sequence is 16 residues long. V gave up 4 bases and J gave up 4 bases, with 19 bases separating them. Germline-derived CDR1 and CDR2 are SEHNR and FQNEAQ (reference sequence). The CDR3 DNA follows: TGTGCCAGCAGCTGGAGACGGATGCAAGGGCTCTATGGCTACACCTTC. Translated, it gives CASSWRRMQGLYGYTF. The variable domain in full, with the rest retrieved from reference TRBV7-9 and TRBJ1-2, is DTGVSQNPRHKITKRGQNVTFRCDPISEHNRLYWYRQTLGQGPEFLTYFQNEAQLEKSRLLSDRFSAERPKGSFSTLEIQRTEQGDSAMYLCASSWRRMQGLYGYTFGSGTRLTVV.

Details on this clone: Other DNA sequences in this sample translate to the same CDR3. This chain uses TRBV12-3 or TRBV12-4 with TRBJ2-6, with no clear D. CDR3 length equals 13 residues. Trimming shortened V by 3 bases and J by 1 base, and 1 base separated the two germline ends. CDR3 in DNA: TGTGCCAGCAGTTTGTCTGGGGCCAACGTCCTGACTTTC. Amino acids: CASSLSGANVLTF.